This T cell receptor beta chain was obtained from a study of blood T cell repertoires in COVID-19. Clones were sequenced by immunoSEQ multiplex PCR, and TCRdb holds only the in-frame ones, with some missing. The sample yields about 87,000 clones, over 70% seen once. V gave up 3 bases and J gave up 2 bases; unmatched junction bases: 7. Germline values: CDR1 SGHVS, CDR2 FNYEAQ. The CDR3 length is 16 residues. The sample consisted of peripheral blood. The chain links TRBV7-6 to TRBJ2-5; 9 nucleotides align to TRBD1. The receptor was isolated from a woman aged 45-60 years with acute or convalescent COVID-19. In nucleotides, the CDR3 is TGTGCCAGCAGCTTGGGACAGGGAGGACTTCAAGAGACCCAGTACTTC. Encoded protein: CASSLGQGGLQETQYF.